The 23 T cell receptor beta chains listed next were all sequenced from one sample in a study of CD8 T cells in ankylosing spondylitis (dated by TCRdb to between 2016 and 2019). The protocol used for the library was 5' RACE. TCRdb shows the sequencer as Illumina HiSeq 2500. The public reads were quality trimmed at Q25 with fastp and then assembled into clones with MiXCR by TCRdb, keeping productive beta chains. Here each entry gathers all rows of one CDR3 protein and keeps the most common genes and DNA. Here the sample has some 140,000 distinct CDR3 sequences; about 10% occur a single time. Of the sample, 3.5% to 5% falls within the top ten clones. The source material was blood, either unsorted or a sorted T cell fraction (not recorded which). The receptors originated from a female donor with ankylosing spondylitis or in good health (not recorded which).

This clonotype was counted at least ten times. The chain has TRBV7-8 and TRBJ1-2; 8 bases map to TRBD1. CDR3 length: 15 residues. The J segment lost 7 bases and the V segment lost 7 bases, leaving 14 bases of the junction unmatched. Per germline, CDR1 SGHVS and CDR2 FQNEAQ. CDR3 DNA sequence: TGTGCCAGCACCTCGTCCCGGGACAGGCTCGGTGGCTACACCTTC. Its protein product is CASTSSRDRLGGYTF.

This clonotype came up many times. The DNA of the CDR3 is TGCAGCGTTGCCCGTCAGGGGTTGAACACCGGGGAGCTGTTTTTT. It specifies CSVARQGLNTGELFF. This sequence joins TRBV29-1 and TRBJ2-2, with a weak D call TRBD1 (6 bases). Germline assignment: CDR1 SQVTM and CDR2 ANQGSEA. The CDR3 length is 15 residues. V was clipped by 4 bases and J by 1 base, with 13 bases between them.

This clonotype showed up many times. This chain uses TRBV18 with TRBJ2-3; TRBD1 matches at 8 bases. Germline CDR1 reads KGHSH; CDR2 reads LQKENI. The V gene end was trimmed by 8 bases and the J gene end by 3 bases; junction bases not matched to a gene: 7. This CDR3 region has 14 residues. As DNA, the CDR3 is TGTGCCAGCGCCGGACAGGGTGGGACAGATACGCAGTATTTT. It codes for CASAGQGGTDTQYF.

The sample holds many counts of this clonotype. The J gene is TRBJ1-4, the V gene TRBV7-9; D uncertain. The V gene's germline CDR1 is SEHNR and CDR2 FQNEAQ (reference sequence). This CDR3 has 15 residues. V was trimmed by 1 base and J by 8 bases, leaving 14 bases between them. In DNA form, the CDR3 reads TGTGCCAGCAGCTTAGGGGAGATGCTTGGCGAAAAACTGTTTTTT. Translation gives CASSLGEMLGEKLFF.

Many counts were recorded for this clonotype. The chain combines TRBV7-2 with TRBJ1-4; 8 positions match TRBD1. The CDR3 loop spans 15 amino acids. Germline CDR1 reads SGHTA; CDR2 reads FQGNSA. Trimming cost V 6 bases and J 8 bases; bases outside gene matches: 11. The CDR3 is CASRKGQGLSEKLFF. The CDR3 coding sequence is TGTGCCAGCAGGAAAGGACAGGGTCTATCCGAAAAACTGTTTTTT.

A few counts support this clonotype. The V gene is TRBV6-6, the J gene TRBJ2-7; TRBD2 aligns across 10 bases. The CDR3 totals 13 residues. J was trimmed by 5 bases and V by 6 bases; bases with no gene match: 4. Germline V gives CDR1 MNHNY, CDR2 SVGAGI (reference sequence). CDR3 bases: TGTGCCAGCAGGCTAGCGGGAGCGGACGAGCAGTACTTC. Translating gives CASRLAGADEQYF.

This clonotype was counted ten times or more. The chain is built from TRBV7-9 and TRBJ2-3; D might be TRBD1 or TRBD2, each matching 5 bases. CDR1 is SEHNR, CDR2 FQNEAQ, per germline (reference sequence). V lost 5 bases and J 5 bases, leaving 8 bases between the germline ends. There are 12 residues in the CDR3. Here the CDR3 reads CASSRGVDTQYF. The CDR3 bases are TGTGCCAGCAGCCGAGGGGTAGATACGCAGTATTTT.

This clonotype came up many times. As DNA, the CDR3 is TGTGCCAGCAGTTCGACTAGACGTGAGCAGTTCTTC. Its translation: CASSSTRREQFF. This rearrangement joins TRBV7-2 to TRBJ2-1; D perhaps matches TRBD2 (6 bases). The length of the CDR3 is 12 residues. V was cut by 6 bases and J by 9 bases, with 12 bases left in between. Germline CDR1 is SGHTA and CDR2 is FQGNSA.

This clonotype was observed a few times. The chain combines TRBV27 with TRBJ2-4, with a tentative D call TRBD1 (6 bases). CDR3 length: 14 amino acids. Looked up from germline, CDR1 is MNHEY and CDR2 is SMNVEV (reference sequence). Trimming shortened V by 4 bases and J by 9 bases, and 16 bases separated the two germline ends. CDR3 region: CASSSDSRDGIQYF. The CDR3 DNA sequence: TGTGCCAGCAGTTCGGACAGTAGAGATGGCATTCAGTACTTC.

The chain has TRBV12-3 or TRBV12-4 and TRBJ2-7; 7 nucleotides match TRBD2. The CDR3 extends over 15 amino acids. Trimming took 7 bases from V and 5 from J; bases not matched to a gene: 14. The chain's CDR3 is CASNSRVGGPNEQYF. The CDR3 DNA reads TGTGCCAGCAATTCCCGGGTGGGAGGGCCCAACGAGCAGTACTTC.

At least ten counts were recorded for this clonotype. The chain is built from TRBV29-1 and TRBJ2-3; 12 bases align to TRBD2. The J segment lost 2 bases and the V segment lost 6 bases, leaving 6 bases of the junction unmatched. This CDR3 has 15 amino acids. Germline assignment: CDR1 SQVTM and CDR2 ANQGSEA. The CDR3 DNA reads TGCAGCGTCCCCCGACTAGCGGGAGTCACAGATACGCAGTATTTT. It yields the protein CSVPRLAGVTDTQYF.

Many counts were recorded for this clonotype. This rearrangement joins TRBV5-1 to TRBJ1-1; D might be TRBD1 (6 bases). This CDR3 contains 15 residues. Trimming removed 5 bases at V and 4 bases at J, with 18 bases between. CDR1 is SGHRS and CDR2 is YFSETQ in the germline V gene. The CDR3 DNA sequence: TGCGCCAGCAGGCAGGGGTGGGGAAGTGGCACTGAAGCTTTCTTT. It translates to CASRQGWGSGTEAFF.

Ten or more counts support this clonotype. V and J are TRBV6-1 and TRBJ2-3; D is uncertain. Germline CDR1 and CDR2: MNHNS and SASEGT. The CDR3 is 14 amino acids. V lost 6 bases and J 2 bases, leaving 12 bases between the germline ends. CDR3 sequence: CASRGQTFTDTQYF. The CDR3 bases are TGTGCCAGCAGAGGCCAGACCTTCACAGATACGCAGTATTTT.

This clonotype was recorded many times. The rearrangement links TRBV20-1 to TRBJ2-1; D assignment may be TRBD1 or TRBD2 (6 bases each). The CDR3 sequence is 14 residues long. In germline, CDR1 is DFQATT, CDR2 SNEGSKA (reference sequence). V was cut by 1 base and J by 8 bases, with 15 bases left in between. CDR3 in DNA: TGCAGTGCTAGAGTCCCGGGGGCTTGGGATGAGCAGTTCTTC. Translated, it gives CSARVPGAWDEQFF.

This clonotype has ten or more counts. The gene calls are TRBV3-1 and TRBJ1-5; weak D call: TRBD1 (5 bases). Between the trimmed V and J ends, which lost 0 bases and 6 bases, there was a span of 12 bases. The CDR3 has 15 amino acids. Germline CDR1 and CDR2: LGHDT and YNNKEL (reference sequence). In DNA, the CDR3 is TGTGCCAGCAGCCAAGATTTGGGGGAGCGTCAGCCCCAGCATTTT. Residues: CASSQDLGERQPQHF.

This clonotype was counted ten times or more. This CDR3 reads CAISDPDAGQYF. The DNA of the CDR3 is TGTGCCATCAGTGACCCGGACGCGGGTCAGTACTTC. The rearrangement uses TRBV10-3 and TRBJ2-5; a possible D gene is TRBD2 (5 bases). The CDR3 loop spans 12 amino acids. Trimming left V 3 bases short and J 11 bases short, with 13 bases between. Per the germline V gene, CDR1 is ENHRY and CDR2 is SYGVKD.

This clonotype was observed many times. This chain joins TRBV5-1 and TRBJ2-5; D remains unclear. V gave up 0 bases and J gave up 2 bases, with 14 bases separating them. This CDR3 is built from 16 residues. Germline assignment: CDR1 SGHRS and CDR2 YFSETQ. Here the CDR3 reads CASSLASRPVQETQYF. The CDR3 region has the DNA TGCGCCAGCAGCTTGGCCTCGCGGCCCGTTCAAGAGACCCAGTACTTC.

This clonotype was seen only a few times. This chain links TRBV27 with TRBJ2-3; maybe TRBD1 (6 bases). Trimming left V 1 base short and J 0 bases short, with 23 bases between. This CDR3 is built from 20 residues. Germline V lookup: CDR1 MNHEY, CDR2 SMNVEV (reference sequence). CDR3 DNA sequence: TGTGCCAGCAGTTTATATGCTGGGGGCGACACCCGGTCTAGCACAGATACGCAGTATTTT. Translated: CASSLYAGGDTRSSTDTQYF.

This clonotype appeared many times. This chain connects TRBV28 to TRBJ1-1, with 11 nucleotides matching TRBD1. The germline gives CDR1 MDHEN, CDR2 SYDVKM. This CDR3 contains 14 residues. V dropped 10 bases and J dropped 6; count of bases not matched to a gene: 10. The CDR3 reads CATLREGQGAEAFF. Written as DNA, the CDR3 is TGTGCCACCCTTCGAGAGGGACAGGGGGCTGAAGCTTTCTTT.

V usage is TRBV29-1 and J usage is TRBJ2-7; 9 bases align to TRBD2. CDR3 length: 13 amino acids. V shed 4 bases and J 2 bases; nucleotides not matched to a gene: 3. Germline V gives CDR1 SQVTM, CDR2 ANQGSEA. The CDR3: CSVVTSGTYEQYF. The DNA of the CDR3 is TGCAGCGTTGTGACTAGCGGTACCTACGAGCAGTACTTC.

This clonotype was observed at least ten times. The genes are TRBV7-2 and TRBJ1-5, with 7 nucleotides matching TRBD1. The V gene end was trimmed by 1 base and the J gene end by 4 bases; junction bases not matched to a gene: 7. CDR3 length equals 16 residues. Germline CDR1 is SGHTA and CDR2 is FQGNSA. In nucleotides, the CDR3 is TGTGCCAGCAGCTTAGGGGGGGACAGAAGAAATCAGCCCCAGCATTTT. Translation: CASSLGGDRRNQPQHF.

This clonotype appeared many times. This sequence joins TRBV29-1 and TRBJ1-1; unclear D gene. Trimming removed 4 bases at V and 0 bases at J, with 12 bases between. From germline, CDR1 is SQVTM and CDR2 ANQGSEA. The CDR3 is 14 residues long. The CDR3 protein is CSVVREAMNTEAFF. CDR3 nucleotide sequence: TGCAGCGTTGTTAGAGAAGCCATGAACACTGAAGCTTTCTTT.

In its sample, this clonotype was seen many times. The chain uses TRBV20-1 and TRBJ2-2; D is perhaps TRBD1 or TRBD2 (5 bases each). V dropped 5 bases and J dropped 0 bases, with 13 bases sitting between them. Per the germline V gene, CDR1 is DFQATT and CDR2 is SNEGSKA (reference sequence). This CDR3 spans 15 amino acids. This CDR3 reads CSALTGTTNTGELFF. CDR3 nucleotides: TGCAGTGCTTTAACCGGGACGACGAACACCGGGGAGCTGTTTTTT.